A selection of T cell receptor beta chains follows, all from one sample in a study of CD8+ T cells in alopecia areata. The repertoire was sequenced with immunoSEQ multiplex PCR; TCRdb's copy has only in-frame clones and lacks some. The data contain about 110,000 clones, 55% to 70% of them singletons. The sequenced material came from NKG2D-low CD8+ T cells sorted from blood. The receptors were gathered from a human donor with alopecia areata. Both conserved end residues are part of each CDR3. Each record gives: V gene, J gene, D gene, clone size, CDR3 DNA, CDR3 protein. D genes are given only for firm matches. Clone sizes are given selectively: once, few, many, or a class where the clone is expanded.

V gene: TRBV5-1
J gene: TRBJ2-3
D gene: -
clone size: -
CDR3 DNA: TGCGCCAGCAGAAATAATGCCGCAGATACGCAGTATTTT
CDR3 protein: CASRNNAADTQYF

V gene: TRBV29-1
J gene: TRBJ2-1
D gene: -
clone size: few
CDR3 DNA: TGCAGCGTCGGGACTGGGAGTGAGCAGTTCTTC
CDR3 protein: CSVGTGSEQFF

V gene: TRBV7-9
J gene: TRBJ2-7
D gene: -
clone size: -
CDR3 DNA: TGTGCCAGCAGCTTATTGTCCGCAGGGGTCAACGAGCAGTACTTC
CDR3 protein: CASSLLSAGVNEQYF

V gene: TRBV20-1
J gene: TRBJ1-2
D gene: -
clone size: few
CDR3 DNA: TGCAGTGCGGGGGGCAATGGCTACACCTTC
CDR3 protein: CSAGGNGYTF

V gene: TRBV5-1
J gene: TRBJ2-5
D gene: -
clone size: few
CDR3 DNA: TGCGCCAGCAGCTTTCATTCTACAGAGACCCAGTACTTC
CDR3 protein: CASSFHSTETQYF

V gene: TRBV5-1
J gene: TRBJ2-3
D gene: TRBD2
clone size: -
CDR3 DNA: TGCGCCAGCAGCTCCGGGACTAGCGGGAGCGGCAGCACAGATACGCAGTATTTT
CDR3 protein: CASSSGTSGSGSTDTQYF

V gene: TRBV15
J gene: TRBJ2-2
D gene: -
clone size: many
CDR3 DNA: TGTGCCACCAGCGGGACCGGGGAGCTGTTTTTT
CDR3 protein: CATSGTGELFF

V gene: TRBV7-9
J gene: TRBJ2-4
D gene: TRBD1
clone size: -
CDR3 DNA: TGTGCCAGCAGCCCGAGGGACAGAGCGGAAAACATTCAGTACTTC
CDR3 protein: CASSPRDRAENIQYF

V gene: TRBV15
J gene: TRBJ2-1
D gene: TRBD2
clone size: -
CDR3 DNA: TGTGCCACCAGCAGCGGAGCGGGAGGGTTCGTAAGTGAGCAGTTCTTC
CDR3 protein: CATSSGAGGFVSEQFF

V gene: TRBV7-8
J gene: TRBJ1-5
D gene: -
clone size: -
CDR3 DNA: TGTGCCAGCAGCTTAGTCGCGCATAGGGGCAATCAGCCCCAGCATTTT
CDR3 protein: CASSLVAHRGNQPQHF

V gene: TRBV10-1
J gene: TRBJ2-1
D gene: -
clone size: medium-sized
CDR3 DNA: TGCGCCAGCAGTGAGGGTCTTCTTGAGCAGTTCTTC
CDR3 protein: CASSEGLLEQFF

V gene: TRBV27
J gene: TRBJ1-2
D gene: -
clone size: -
CDR3 DNA: TGTGCCAGCAGTTTAAGAGGGCGCGGCTACACCTTC
CDR3 protein: CASSLRGRGYTF

V gene: TRBV27
J gene: TRBJ2-1
D gene: -
clone size: -
CDR3 DNA: TGTGCCAGCAGCCCCCAAGCCACTGAGCAGTTCTTC
CDR3 protein: CASSPQATEQFF

V gene: TRBV11-2
J gene: TRBJ2-7
D gene: -
clone size: -
CDR3 DNA: TGTGCCAGCAGCTTTACACCGAGCGAGCAGTACTTC
CDR3 protein: CASSFTPSEQYF

V gene: TRBV29-1
J gene: TRBJ1-2
D gene: -
clone size: -
CDR3 DNA: TGCAGCGTTGAACTTGACTATGGCTACACCTTC
CDR3 protein: CSVELDYGYTF

V gene: TRBV29-1
J gene: TRBJ2-1
D gene: -
clone size: -
CDR3 DNA: TGCAGCGTTGTCACCCAACAGCTGTACAATGAGCAGTTCTTC
CDR3 protein: CSVVTQQLYNEQFF

V gene: TRBV6-6
J gene: TRBJ2-7
D gene: TRBD2
clone size: -
CDR3 DNA: TGTGCCAGCAGTACGGCCTATAGCGGGAAGTCCTACGAGCAGTACTTC
CDR3 protein: CASSTAYSGKSYEQYF

V gene: TRBV11-2
J gene: TRBJ1-1
D gene: TRBD1
clone size: few
CDR3 DNA: TGTGCCAGCGCGGGACAGGGGACGAACACTGAAGCTTTCTTT
CDR3 protein: CASAGQGTNTEAFF

V gene: TRBV13
J gene: TRBJ2-7
D gene: -
clone size: -
CDR3 DNA: TGTGCCAGCAGCTTAGCAGTATACGAGCAGTACTTC
CDR3 protein: CASSLAVYEQYF

V gene: TRBV13
J gene: TRBJ2-7
D gene: TRBD2
clone size: -
CDR3 DNA: TGTGCCAGCAGCTCGACTAGCGGGGCCTCCTACGAGCAGTACTTC
CDR3 protein: CASSSTSGASYEQYF

V gene: TRBV11-2
J gene: TRBJ2-6
D gene: -
clone size: -
CDR3 DNA: TGTGCCAGCAGCTTGGGGGCTGGGGCCAACGTCCTGACTTTC
CDR3 protein: CASSLGAGANVLTF

V gene: TRBV4-1
J gene: TRBJ2-5
D gene: TRBD2
clone size: few
CDR3 DNA: TGCGCCAGCAGCCAACCTAGCGGGACCCAAGAGACCCAGTACTTC
CDR3 protein: CASSQPSGTQETQYF

V gene: TRBV27
J gene: TRBJ2-1
D gene: TRBD1
clone size: -
CDR3 DNA: TGTGCCAGCAGTTCAGGGGGCGCGTACAATGAGCAGTTCTTC
CDR3 protein: CASSSGGAYNEQFF

V gene: TRBV9
J gene: TRBJ2-5
D gene: TRBD2
clone size: few
CDR3 DNA: TGTGCCAGCAGCGTAGGGGAAGGGACTAGCGAGACCCAGTACTTC
CDR3 protein: CASSVGEGTSETQYF

V gene: TRBV30
J gene: TRBJ1-5
D gene: TRBD1
clone size: -
CDR3 DNA: TGTGCCTGGAGAGCGGGACAGACAGGGTTCCAGCCCCAGCATTTT
CDR3 protein: CAWRAGQTGFQPQHF

V gene: TRBV19
J gene: TRBJ1-1
D gene: -
clone size: few
CDR3 DNA: TGTGCCAGTAGTAGCAACACTGAAGCTTTCTTT
CDR3 protein: CASSSNTEAFF

V gene: TRBV29-1
J gene: TRBJ1-2
D gene: TRBD1
clone size: -
CDR3 DNA: TGCAGCGTTGGTGACAGGGGGCTCGGTGGCTACACCTTC
CDR3 protein: CSVGDRGLGGYTF

V gene: TRBV28
J gene: TRBJ2-7
D gene: -
clone size: -
CDR3 DNA: TGTGCCAGCAGTTACAGGGCCTACGAGCAGTACTTC
CDR3 protein: CASSYRAYEQYF

V gene: TRBV5-6
J gene: TRBJ2-4
D gene: -
clone size: -
CDR3 DNA: TGTGCCAGCAGCGGGTCAGAGATTCAGTACTTC
CDR3 protein: CASSGSEIQYF

V gene: TRBV7-9
J gene: TRBJ1-4
D gene: -
clone size: few
CDR3 DNA: TGTGCCAGCAGCTTCGCAGGCGGTGAAAAACTGTTTTTT
CDR3 protein: CASSFAGGEKLFF

V gene: TRBV5-1
J gene: TRBJ1-2
D gene: TRBD1
clone size: -
CDR3 DNA: TGCGCCAGCAGCGCCACGACAGGGGAGAACTATGGCTACACCTTC
CDR3 protein: CASSATTGENYGYTF

V gene: TRBV9
J gene: TRBJ2-1
D gene: TRBD2
clone size: -
CDR3 DNA: TGTGCCAGCAGCGTAGCTACAACTAGCGGGTATTACAATGAGCAGTTCTTC
CDR3 protein: CASSVATTSGYYNEQFF

V gene: TRBV7-2
J gene: TRBJ2-5
D gene: -
clone size: -
CDR3 DNA: TGTGCCAGCAGCCGAAGACCGGTTTCAGGAGAGACCCAGTACTTC
CDR3 protein: CASSRRPVSGETQYF

V gene: TRBV28
J gene: TRBJ2-4
D gene: -
clone size: few
CDR3 DNA: TGTGCCAGCAGTCCCCGGACGTCGAGGCCGGCCAAAAACATTCAGTACTTC
CDR3 protein: CASSPRTSRPAKNIQYF

V gene: TRBV19
J gene: TRBJ2-2
D gene: -
clone size: -
CDR3 DNA: TGTGCCAGTAAATTAGGCACCGGGGAGCTGTTTTTT
CDR3 protein: CASKLGTGELFF

V gene: TRBV20-1
J gene: TRBJ1-1
D gene: -
clone size: -
CDR3 DNA: TGCAGTGGAAGAGTCGGGACTGAAGCTTTCTTT
CDR3 protein: CSGRVGTEAFF

V gene: TRBV2
J gene: TRBJ1-2
D gene: TRBD1
clone size: -
CDR3 DNA: TGTGCCAGCAGCACAGGGGGCGACTATGGCTACACCTTC
CDR3 protein: CASSTGGDYGYTF

V gene: TRBV29-1
J gene: TRBJ2-1
D gene: -
clone size: -
CDR3 DNA: TGCAGCGTCCCGAACCCCCCCCGGGCTTCCTACAATGAGCAGTTCTTC
CDR3 protein: CSVPNPPRASYNEQFF

V gene: TRBV13
J gene: TRBJ2-3
D gene: -
clone size: -
CDR3 DNA: TGTGCCAGCAGCGGCCGCTTTGAGGGAACAGATACGCAGTATTTT
CDR3 protein: CASSGRFEGTDTQYF

V gene: TRBV7-9
J gene: TRBJ2-1
D gene: TRBD2
clone size: once
CDR3 DNA: TGTGCCAGCAGCTTAGTGGGACTAGCGGGAACTGAGCAGTTCTTC
CDR3 protein: CASSLVGLAGTEQFF

V gene: TRBV25-1
J gene: TRBJ2-1
D gene: TRBD1
clone size: -
CDR3 DNA: TGTGCCAGCAGTGAACAGGGGGATAATGAGCAGTTCTTC
CDR3 protein: CASSEQGDNEQFF

V gene: TRBV5-6
J gene: TRBJ2-5
D gene: -
clone size: once
CDR3 DNA: TGTGCCAGCAGCTTGTCGTTGTTCAGGGACGGAAACCAAGAGACCCAGTACTTC
CDR3 protein: CASSLSLFRDGNQETQYF

V gene: TRBV29-1
J gene: TRBJ2-3
D gene: TRBD2
clone size: -
CDR3 DNA: TGCAGCGTTGAGGGGGCTAGCGGGAGGAGAACAGATACGCAGTATTTT
CDR3 protein: CSVEGASGRRTDTQYF

V gene: TRBV2
J gene: TRBJ2-1
D gene: TRBD2
clone size: once
CDR3 DNA: TGTGCCAGCAGTAGGGTGTCTAGCGGGACTGATGAGCAGTTCTTC
CDR3 protein: CASSRVSSGTDEQFF

V gene: TRBV5-1
J gene: TRBJ2-1
D gene: TRBD2
clone size: -
CDR3 DNA: TGCGCCAGCAGCACGACTAGCGGGAGTGTAAATGAGCAGTTCTTC
CDR3 protein: CASSTTSGSVNEQFF

V gene: TRBV9
J gene: TRBJ1-1
D gene: -
clone size: once
CDR3 DNA: TGTGCCAGCGGACCGTCGAACACTGAAGCTTTCTTT
CDR3 protein: CASGPSNTEAFF

V gene: TRBV30
J gene: TRBJ2-1
D gene: TRBD2
clone size: -
CDR3 DNA: TGTGCCTGGAGTCAGACTAGCGGGAGTAATGAGCAGTTCTTC
CDR3 protein: CAWSQTSGSNEQFF

V gene: TRBV11-2
J gene: TRBJ2-7
D gene: -
clone size: -
CDR3 DNA: TGTGCCAGCAGCCAGGGCCTGTCCTACGAGCAGTACTTC
CDR3 protein: CASSQGLSYEQYF

V gene: TRBV6-5
J gene: TRBJ2-7
D gene: TRBD1
clone size: -
CDR3 DNA: TGTGCCAGCAGGGGACAGAACTACTACGAGCAGTACTTC
CDR3 protein: CASRGQNYYEQYF

V gene: TRBV27
J gene: TRBJ2-1
D gene: TRBD2
clone size: -
CDR3 DNA: TGTGCCAGCAGTTCGACTAGCGGGAGTCTATACAATGAGCAGTTCTTC
CDR3 protein: CASSSTSGSLYNEQFF

V gene: TRBV19
J gene: TRBJ1-2
D gene: -
clone size: few
CDR3 DNA: TGTGCCAGTACCATAGACGGAGACAACTATGGCTACACCTTC
CDR3 protein: CASTIDGDNYGYTF

V gene: TRBV19
J gene: TRBJ2-1
D gene: TRBD2
clone size: few
CDR3 DNA: TGTGCCAGTAGTCCATTAGCGGGATCTGAGCAGTTCTTC
CDR3 protein: CASSPLAGSEQFF

V gene: TRBV9
J gene: TRBJ2-7
D gene: TRBD2
clone size: once
CDR3 DNA: TGTGCCAGCAGCGGTACTAGCGGGCCGCCCGAGCAGTACTTC
CDR3 protein: CASSGTSGPPEQYF

V gene: TRBV27
J gene: TRBJ1-2
D gene: -
clone size: -
CDR3 DNA: TGTGCCAGCAGTTTACAGGGGCCCGACTTTAACTATGGCTACACCTTC
CDR3 protein: CASSLQGPDFNYGYTF

V gene: TRBV5-1
J gene: TRBJ2-1
D gene: -
clone size: -
CDR3 DNA: TGCGCCAGCAGCCCCGGGTCCTACAATGAGCAGTTCTTC
CDR3 protein: CASSPGSYNEQFF

V gene: TRBV4-2
J gene: TRBJ2-7
D gene: -
clone size: few
CDR3 DNA: TGTGCCAGCAGCCAGATGTGGGACGTATCGGTAGAGCAGTACTTC
CDR3 protein: CASSQMWDVSVEQYF

V gene: TRBV27
J gene: TRBJ2-2
D gene: -
clone size: -
CDR3 DNA: TGTGCCAGTCGGGATTTGAACACCGGGGAGCTGTTTTTT
CDR3 protein: CASRDLNTGELFF